This TCR beta chain was recorded in a study of T cell repertoires in cytomegalovirus infection. TCRdb called the reads again in MiXCR, with one record for every CDR3 protein. The repertoire holds about 830,000 distinct CDR3 sequences, with about 31% as singletons. General study results and limits: Of the TCR beta families, the public ones yielded a cumulative frequency that identified carriers of CMV plus the relevant HLA.

Germline CDR1 MNHEY, CDR2 SMNVEV (reference sequence). The length of the CDR3 is 15 residues. V gave up 5 bases and J gave up 4 bases, with 17 bases separating them. This clonotype showed up just a few times. Its antigen is still unknown. The TCR was taken from a human donor in good health (CMV status not recorded). Some clones in this sample may be carry-over from other donors' samples. This chain uses TRBV27 with TRBJ1-1; tentatively, D is TRBD1 (6 bases). Sequenced here: cultured CD8+ T cells from PBMCs, sampled from culture after CMV antigen stimulation. The CDR3 DNA is TGTGCCAGCAGTCTTGCCCTTACAGGGTCCACTGAAGCTTTCTTT. Protein sequence: CASSLALTGSTEAFF.